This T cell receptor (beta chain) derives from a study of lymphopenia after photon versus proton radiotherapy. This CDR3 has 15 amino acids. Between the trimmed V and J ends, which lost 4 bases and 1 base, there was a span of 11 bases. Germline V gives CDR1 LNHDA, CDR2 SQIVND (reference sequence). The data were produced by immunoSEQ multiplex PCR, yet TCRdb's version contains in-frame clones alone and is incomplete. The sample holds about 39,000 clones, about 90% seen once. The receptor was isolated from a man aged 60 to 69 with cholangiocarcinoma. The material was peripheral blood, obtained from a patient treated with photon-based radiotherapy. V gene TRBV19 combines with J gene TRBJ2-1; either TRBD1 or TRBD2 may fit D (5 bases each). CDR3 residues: CASSTRDRSYNEQFF. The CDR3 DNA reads TGTGCCAGTAGTACTCGGGACCGATCCTACAATGAGCAGTTCTTC.